The 15 T cell receptor beta chains below come from one sample, sequenced in a study of regulatory T cells in long-lasting Graves disease. As for time point: newly diagnosed GD, antithyroid drugs for less than 3 months. PBMC-derived RNA was used for the TCR library. CDR3 regions were amplified by Arm-PCR using iRepertoire HTBI primers to build TCR beta libraries. TCRdb called the multiplex PCR reads again in MiXCR, with one record for every CDR3 protein. The sample has roughly 610,000 distinct CDR3 sequences, roughly 15% seen once; the top ten hold around 18%. The sample was also linked to a second study, of T cells in Graves' hyperthyroidism and ophthalmopathy.

The sequencing here drew on peripheral blood mononuclear cells (PBMCs), taken at new diagnosis, from a patient treated with antithyroid drugs. These receptors all stem from a woman in her twenties or thirties with Graves disease.

This sequence joins TRBV5-1 and TRBJ2-1; D is uncertain. The J call is uncertain, as TRBJ2-5 better fits the DNA end. The CDR3 sequence is 13 residues long. CDR1 is SGHRS and CDR2 is YFSETQ in the germline V gene. The CDR3 region is CASSFTNSETQYF. The CDR3 nucleotides are TGCGCCAGCAGCTTTACCAACTCGGAGACCCAGTACTTC.

A word on this clonotype: One end of the junction varies from germline; a read error may be responsible. This chain joins TRBV2 and TRBJ1-2; the D is unclear. CDR1 is SNHLY and CDR2 is FYNNEI in the germline V gene. The length of the CDR3 is 13 residues. CDR3 sequence: CASSPQNNYGYAF. The CDR3 DNA follows: TGTGCCAGCAGTCCGCAGAATAACTATGGCTACGCCTTC.

In this sample, this clonotype turned up a few times. The CDR3 nucleotides read TGTGCCAGTCGCGAGGGGGAGCGGGTCTATCAGCCCCAGCATTTT. Its translation is CASREGERVYQPQHF. The chain carries TRBV19 and TRBJ1-5; TRBD1 is a possible D gene (6 bases). Germline CDR1 reads LNHDA; CDR2 reads SQIVND (reference sequence). The CDR3 consists of 15 residues. Trimming left V 8 bases short and J 5 bases short, with 19 bases between.

V gene TRBV7-9 combines with J gene TRBJ2-6; 10 nucleotides align to TRBD2. The ends lost 5 bases at V and 0 bases at J; junction bases unmatched: 7. The length of the CDR3 is 18 residues. The V gene's germline CDR1 is SEHNR and CDR2 FQNEAQ (reference sequence). The CDR3 nucleotides are TGTGCCAGCAGCGCAACTAGCGGGACAGTCTCTGGGGCCAACGTCCTGACTTTC. It translates to CASSATSGTVSGANVLTF.

This clonotype was counted only a few times. The rearrangement links TRBV5-1 to TRBJ2-1; the D gene is possibly TRBD2 (5 bases). From germline, CDR1 is SGHRS and CDR2 YFSETQ. V lost 4 bases to trimming and J lost 0 bases, with 11 bases between them. CDR3 length equals 15 residues. In DNA form, the CDR3 reads TGCGCCAGCAGCGAAACTAGTTCCTCCTACAATGAGCAGTTCTTC. Protein: CASSETSSSYNEQFF. Looking up the rest from reference TRBV5-1 and TRBJ2-1 gives the full variable domain: KAGVTQTPRYLIKTRGQQVTLSCSPISGHRSVSWYQQTPGQGLQFLFEYFSETQRNKGNFPGRFSGRQFSNSRSEMNVSTLELGDSALYLCASSETSSSYNEQFFGPGTRLTVL.

V usage is TRBV5-1 and J usage is TRBJ2-3, with TRBD1 matching over 7 bases. The germline V gene encodes CDR1 SGHRS and CDR2 YFSETQ. The CDR3 is 17 amino acids. Germline trimming cut 1 base from V and 0 bases from J; bases unmatched to any gene: 8. DNA of the CDR3: TGCGCCAGCAGCTTGCGAGGGACAGCAGGGAGCACAGATACGCAGTATTTT. It codes for CASSLRGTAGSTDTQYF.

This clonotype was counted at least ten times. This sequence joins TRBV6-1 and TRBJ1-1; possible D gene TRBD1, 5 bases. V lost 9 bases and J lost 4, with 18 bases in between. CDR3 length: 14 amino acids. Germline lookup yields CDR1 MNHNS and CDR2 SASEGT. CDR3 nucleotides: TGTGCCAGTAGATTTGGGGCGGGTAGCACTGAAGCTTTCTTT. This codes for CASRFGAGSTEAFF.

This clonotype was seen more than once but under ten times. The chain recombines TRBV9 with TRBJ2-3; D remains unclear. V lost 4 bases and J 2 bases, leaving 20 bases between the germline ends. CDR3 length equals 17 residues. CDR1 and CDR2 from the germline V gene are SGDLS and YYNGEE. The CDR3 loop is CASSLTGVLAATDTQYF. DNA of the CDR3: TGTGCCAGCAGCCTAACTGGAGTACTCGCGGCCACAGATACGCAGTATTTT.

This chain connects TRBV28 to TRBJ2-2, with 7 bases that match TRBD2. CDR1 is MDHEN, CDR2 SYDVKM, per germline. Trimming at V came to 2 bases and at J to 0 bases, leaving 6 bases not matched to a gene. This CDR3 comprises 17 residues. The CDR3 region has the DNA TGTGCCAGCAGTTTAATCGGAGCGGGATCGAACACCGGGGAGCTGTTTTTT. Protein product: CASSLIGAGSNTGELFF.

This sequence joins TRBV7-9 and TRBJ2-1, with TRBD1 identical over 12 bases. This CDR3 has 15 amino acids. CDR1 and CDR2 from the germline V gene are SEHNR and FQNEAQ (reference sequence). V was pared by 4 bases and J by 8 bases, with 6 bases of the junction left unmatched. The CDR3 bases are TGTGCCAGCAGCTCCCGGGACAGGGGGCTTTATGAGCAGTTCTTC. Translation gives CASSSRDRGLYEQFF.

This clonotype turned up a few times. DNA for the CDR3: TGCGCCAGCAGCGACCGGGACTTGGAGACCCAGTACTTC. Translation gives CASSDRDLETQYF. The chain combines TRBV5-1 with TRBJ2-5; weak D call: TRBD2 (6 bases). V was cut by 4 bases and J by 5 bases, with 12 bases left in between. Germline CDR1 is SGHRS and CDR2 is YFSETQ. The CDR3 has 13 residues.

This clonotype was seen repeatedly, ten times or more. The rearrangement joins TRBV28 to TRBJ2-1; TRBD2 matches 10 bases. This CDR3 region has 14 residues. V shed 6 bases and J 8 bases; nucleotides not matched to a gene: 7. In germline, CDR1 is MDHEN, CDR2 SYDVKM. CDR3 in DNA: TGTGCCAGCAGCTCTAGCGGGAGCATGCATGAGCAGTTCTTC. It specifies CASSSSGSMHEQFF.

On this clonotype: A read error may produce the germline difference seen at one junction end. The CDR3 loop is CAISEVQGNPGELFF. The CDR3 bases are TGTGCCATCAGTGAGGTACAGGGGAACCCCGGGGAGCTGTTTTTT. The gene calls are TRBV10-3 and TRBJ2-2; 7 nucleotides line up with TRBD1. This CDR3 spans 15 amino acids. Germline V lookup: CDR1 ENHRY, CDR2 SYGVKD.

This clonotype was detected many times. The rearrangement links TRBV6-1 to TRBJ1-5; the D gene is possibly TRBD1 (6 bases). Trimming removed 5 bases from V and 7 bases from J, with 21 bases in between. Germline V lookup: CDR1 MNHNS, CDR2 SASEGT. The CDR3 sequence is 16 residues long. The CDR3 bases are TGTGCCAGCAGTAGCCTAGGGGGGACTACCGGACAGCCCCAGCATTTT. Translation gives CASSSLGGTTGQPQHF.

The chain recombines TRBV5-5 with TRBJ2-1; D is perhaps TRBD1 or TRBD2 (6 bases each). The CDR3 runs 13 residues. V was trimmed by 4 bases and J by 8 bases, leaving 13 bases between them. The germline CDR1 and CDR2 sequences are SGHKS and YYEKEE (reference sequence). CDR3 DNA: TGTGCCAGCAGCCTACCGGAGGGGGATGAGCAGTTCTTC. This encodes CASSLPEGDEQFF.